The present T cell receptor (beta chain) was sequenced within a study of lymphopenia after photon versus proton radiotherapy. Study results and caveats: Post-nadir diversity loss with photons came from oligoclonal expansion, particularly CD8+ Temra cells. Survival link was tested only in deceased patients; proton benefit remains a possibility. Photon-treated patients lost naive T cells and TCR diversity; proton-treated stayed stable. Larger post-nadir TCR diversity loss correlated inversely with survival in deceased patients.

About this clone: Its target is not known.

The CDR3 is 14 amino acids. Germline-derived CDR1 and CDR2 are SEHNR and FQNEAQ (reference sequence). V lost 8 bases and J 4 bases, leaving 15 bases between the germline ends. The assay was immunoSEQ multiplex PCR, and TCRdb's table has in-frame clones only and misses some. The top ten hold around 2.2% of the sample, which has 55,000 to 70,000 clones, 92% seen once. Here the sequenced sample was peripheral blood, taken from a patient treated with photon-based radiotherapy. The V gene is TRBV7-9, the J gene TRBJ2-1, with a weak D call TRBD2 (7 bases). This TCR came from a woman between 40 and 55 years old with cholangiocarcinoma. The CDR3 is CASQGGGLYNEQFF. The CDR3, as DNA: TGTGCCAGCCAAGGGGGGGGATTGTACAATGAGCAGTTCTTC.